This T cell receptor beta chain was captured in a study of regulatory T cells in long-lasting Graves disease. Across the study: A definition of persistent Graves' disease required over 5 years of antithyroid drugs plus positive TSH receptor antibodies.

According to the study, TCR beta libraries were built with iRepertoire HTBI primers and CDR3-region Arm-PCR. One entry per CDR3 protein results from TCRdb running MiXCR on the multiplex PCR reads. The repertoire holds 430,000 or so distinct CDR3 sequences, with roughly 21% as singletons. Time point denoted: persistent/refractory GD, antithyroid drugs over 5 years with positive TRAb. Generation of the TCR library employed RNA extracted from PBMCs. This clonotype was counted many times. Its antigen is as yet unknown. The CDR3 is 16 residues long. V was clipped by 2 bases and J by 6 bases, with 20 bases between them. Germline lookup yields CDR1 MNHEY and CDR2 SMNVEV (reference sequence). Study results and caveats: Gene preferences differed: TRBV28, TRBJ1-2, TRBJ2-5 in persistent cases. Between persistent patients, roughly 2,600 public clonotypes were shared, exceeding the 800 to 1,000 shared between new patients. Persistent Graves' patients showed less TCR diversity than newly diagnosed patients showed.

J is TRBJ2-7 and V is TRBV27, with D possibly being TRBD1 or TRBD2 (6 bases each). Sequenced material: peripheral blood mononuclear cells (PBMCs), taken when the disease was refractory, from a patient treated with antithyroid drugs. The receptor comes from a female donor with Graves disease. CDR3 nucleotide sequence: TGTGCCAGCAGTTTAGGAGGGGGGCCACCGACTGGCGAGCAGTACTTC. Encoded protein: CASSLGGGPPTGEQYF.